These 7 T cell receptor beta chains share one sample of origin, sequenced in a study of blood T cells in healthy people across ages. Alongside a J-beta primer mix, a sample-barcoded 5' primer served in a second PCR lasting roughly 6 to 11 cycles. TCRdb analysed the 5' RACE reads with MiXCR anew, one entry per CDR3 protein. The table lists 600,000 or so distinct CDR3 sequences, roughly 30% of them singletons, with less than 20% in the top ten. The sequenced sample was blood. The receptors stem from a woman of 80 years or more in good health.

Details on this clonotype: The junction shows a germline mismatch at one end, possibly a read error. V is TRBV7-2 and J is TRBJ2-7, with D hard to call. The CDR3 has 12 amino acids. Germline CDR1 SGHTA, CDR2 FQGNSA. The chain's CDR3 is CASARGSHEQYF. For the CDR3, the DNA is TGTGCCAGCGCGCGAGGCTCCCACGAGCAGTACTTC.

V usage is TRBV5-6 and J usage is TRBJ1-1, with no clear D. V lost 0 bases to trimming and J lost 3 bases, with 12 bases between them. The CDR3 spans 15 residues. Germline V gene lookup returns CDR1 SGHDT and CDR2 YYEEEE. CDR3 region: CASSLGGYSDTEAFF. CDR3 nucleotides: TGTGCCAGCAGCTTGGGCGGTTACTCGGACACTGAAGCTTTCTTT.

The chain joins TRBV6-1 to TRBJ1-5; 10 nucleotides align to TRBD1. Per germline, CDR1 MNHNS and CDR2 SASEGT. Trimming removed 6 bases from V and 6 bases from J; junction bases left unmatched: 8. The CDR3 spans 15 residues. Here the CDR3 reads CASSPRQGAGQPQHF. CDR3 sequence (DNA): TGTGCCAGCAGCCCCCGACAGGGGGCCGGTCAGCCCCAGCATTTT.

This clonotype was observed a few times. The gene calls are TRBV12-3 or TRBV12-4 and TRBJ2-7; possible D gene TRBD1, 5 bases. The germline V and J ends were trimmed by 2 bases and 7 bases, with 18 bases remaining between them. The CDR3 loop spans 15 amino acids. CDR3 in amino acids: CASSLRGLSYNEQYF. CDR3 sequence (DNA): TGTGCCAGCAGTTTAAGGGGTCTCTCCTACAATGAGCAGTACTTC.

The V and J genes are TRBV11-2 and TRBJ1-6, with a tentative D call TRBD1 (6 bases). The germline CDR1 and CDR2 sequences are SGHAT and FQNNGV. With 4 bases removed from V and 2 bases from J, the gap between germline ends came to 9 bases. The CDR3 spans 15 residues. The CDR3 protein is CASSSTGPYNSPLHF. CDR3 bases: TGTGCCAGCAGCTCGACAGGACCCTATAATTCACCCCTCCACTTT.

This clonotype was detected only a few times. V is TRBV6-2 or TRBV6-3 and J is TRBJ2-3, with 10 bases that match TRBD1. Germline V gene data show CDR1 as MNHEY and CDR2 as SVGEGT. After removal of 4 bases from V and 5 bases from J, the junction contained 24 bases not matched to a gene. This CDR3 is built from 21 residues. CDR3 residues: CASSFARRSLGDRGVRDTQYF. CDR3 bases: TGTGCCAGCAGTTTCGCGCGCAGGTCTCTCGGGGACAGGGGAGTCAGAGATACGCAGTATTTT.

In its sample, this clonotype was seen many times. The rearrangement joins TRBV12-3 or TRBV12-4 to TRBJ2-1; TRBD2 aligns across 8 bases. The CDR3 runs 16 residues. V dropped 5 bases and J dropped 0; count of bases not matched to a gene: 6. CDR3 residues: CASSLIGGGSYNEQFF. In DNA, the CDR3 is TGTGCCAGCAGTCTGATCGGGGGGGGCTCCTACAATGAGCAGTTCTTC.